The 24 T cell receptor beta chains in this list originate from one sample, sequenced in a study of shared clonotypes between healthy human individuals. Naivety among CD8 cells was defined by CD45RO negativity and positive CCR7 selection, thereby excluding terminally differentiated effector memory CD45RA+ cells. Sequencing was performed with immunoSEQ multiplex PCR; in TCRdb, only in-frame clones are kept and a portion is missing. This sample has some 630,000 clones; about 95% occur once, and the top ten carry more than 0.085%. Sequencing was performed on naive CD8+ T cells sorted from blood. These receptors were taken from a young woman in good health.

V usage is TRBV4-1 and J usage is TRBJ2-3, with 7 nucleotides matching TRBD2. The ends lost 3 bases at V and 2 bases at J; junction bases unmatched: 11. CDR3 length: 17 residues. CDR1 and CDR2 from the germline V gene are MGHRA and YSYEKL. This CDR3 reads CASSQVPSGQNTDTQYF. The CDR3, as DNA: TGCGCCAGCAGCCAGGTCCCTAGCGGCCAGAACACAGATACGCAGTATTTT.

The chain carries TRBV11-1 and TRBJ2-1, with 7 bases fitting TRBD2. With V trimmed by 1 base and J by 4 bases, 13 bases remained unmatched. The CDR3 has 18 amino acids. Per germline, CDR1 SGHAT and CDR2 FQDESV (reference sequence). CDR3 sequence (DNA): TGTGCCAGCAGCTTAGTTGTTTGGCGGGAGAGAAATTACAATGAGCAGTTCTTC. Its protein product is CASSLVVWRERNYNEQFF.

The rearrangement links TRBV27 to TRBJ2-3, with D possibly being TRBD1 (6 bases). CDR1 and CDR2 (germline): MNHEY, SMNVEV (reference sequence). This CDR3 is built from 17 residues. V was pared by 3 bases and J by 0 bases, with 16 bases between. The CDR3, as DNA: TGTGCCAGCAGTTTGTCCTCCGCAACAGGGAGCACAGATACGCAGTATTTT. Its protein is CASSLSSATGSTDTQYF.

The chain couples TRBV5-4 to TRBJ2-7; D possibly corresponds to TRBD1 (6 bases). The CDR3 loop spans 14 amino acids. V lost 4 bases and J 4 bases, leaving 15 bases between the germline ends. Looked up from germline, CDR1 is SGHNT and CDR2 is YYREEE (reference sequence). Written as DNA, the CDR3 is TGTGCCAGCAGCGTACAGGGTAGCATTTACGAGCAGTACTTC. This encodes CASSVQGSIYEQYF.

The genes are TRBV25-1 and TRBJ1-2, with no clear D. The V gene lost 3 bases and the J gene lost 5 bases, with 13 bases spanning the gap. There are 14 residues in the CDR3. Per germline, CDR1 MGHDK and CDR2 SYGVNS. CDR3 in DNA: TGTGCCAGCAGTGAGAAGGGAGCGCCGTATGGCTACACCTTC. Amino acid sequence: CASSEKGAPYGYTF.

This chain uses TRBV23-1 with TRBJ2-7; D unclear. TRBV23-1 is reported as an ORF; its role is uncertain. Trimming removed 4 bases at V and 2 bases at J, with 3 bases between. This CDR3 has 11 amino acids. CDR3 nucleotide sequence: TGCGCCAGCAGTCCCGCCTACGAGCAGTACTTC. The encoded protein is CASSPAYEQYF.

As for this clone: Other nucleotide sequences from this sample produce the same CDR3. The chain combines TRBV28 with TRBJ1-5, with 8 bases identical to TRBD1. The CDR3 has 15 amino acids. V was pared by 5 bases and J by 1 base, with 4 bases of the junction left unmatched. The germline V gene has CDR1 MDHEN and CDR2 SYDVKM. CDR3 nucleotides: TGTGCCAGCAGTACCACAGGGGGGAGCAATCAGCCCCAGCATTTT. Residues: CASSTTGGSNQPQHF. Variable domain in full (rest from reference TRBV28 and TRBJ1-5): DVKVTQSSRYLVKRTGEKVFLECVQDMDHENMFWYRQDPGLGLRLIYFSYDVKMKEKGDIPEGYSVSREKKERFSLILESASTNQTSMYLCASSTTGGSNQPQHFGDGTRLSIL.

This rearrangement joins TRBV27 to TRBJ2-5, with a weak D call TRBD2 (5 bases). With the DNA end fitting TRBJ2-7 better, the J assignment may be wrong. Germline assignment: CDR1 MNHEY and CDR2 SMNVEV (reference sequence). The CDR3 length is 12 residues. The CDR3 sequence is CASSLNGNEQYF. The CDR3 region has the DNA TGTGCCAGCAGTTTAAACGGGAACGAGCAGTACTTC.

This chain links TRBV5-5 with TRBJ1-5; D gene uncertain. The CDR3 is made up of 15 amino acids. The germline V gene has CDR1 SGHKS and CDR2 YYEKEE (reference sequence). Trimming removed 0 bases at V and 6 bases at J, with 13 bases between. The CDR3 sequence is CASSLDLAGSQPQHF. For the CDR3, the DNA is TGTGCCAGCAGCTTGGATCTGGCTGGGAGTCAGCCCCAGCATTTT.

The J gene is TRBJ1-4, the V gene TRBV5-1; maybe TRBD1 (5 bases). With 0 bases removed from V and 6 bases from J, the gap between germline ends came to 9 bases. Germline loops: CDR1 SGHRS, CDR2 YFSETQ. The CDR3 spans 14 residues. The CDR3 DNA reads TGCGCCAGCAGCTTGGGAGGGGAGGATGAAAAACTGTTTTTT. It translates to CASSLGGEDEKLFF.

This chain connects TRBV29-1 to TRBJ1-1; possible D gene TRBD1, 5 bases. Germline V gene lookup returns CDR1 SQVTM and CDR2 ANQGSEA. The V end was cut by 6 bases, the J end by 4 bases, with 24 bases between. This CDR3 contains 16 residues. Written as DNA, the CDR3 is TGCAGCGTCGTAAGAGACGTTGGGGCAGGCGCCACTGAAGCTTTCTTT. This sequence encodes CSVVRDVGAGATEAFF. Full variable domain (remainder filled in from reference TRBV29-1 and TRBJ1-1): SAVISQKPSRDICQRGTSLTIQCQVDSQVTMMFWYRQQPGQSLTLIATANQGSEATYESGFVIDKFPISRPNLTFSTLTVSNMSPEDSSIYLCSVVRDVGAGATEAFFGQGTRLTVV.

The chain has TRBV19 and TRBJ2-1, with unresolved D. The germline V and J ends were trimmed by 7 bases and 11 bases, with 18 bases remaining between them. The germline gives CDR1 LNHDA, CDR2 SQIVND (reference sequence). The CDR3 consists of 13 residues. In DNA form, the CDR3 reads TGTGCCAGTACCGACGTGAGTGGTGGAAAGCAGTTCTTC. This encodes CASTDVSGGKQFF.

The chain joins TRBV7-9 to TRBJ1-2; 7 positions agree with TRBD1. Germline V gene data show CDR1 as SEHNR and CDR2 as FQNEAQ (reference sequence). The CDR3 is 15 amino acids. V lost 5 bases, J lost 6 bases, and 12 bases stayed unmatched. CDR3 residues: CASSLTIGTEHGYTF. CDR3 DNA sequence: TGTGCCAGCAGCCTCACGATCGGGACAGAGCATGGCTACACCTTC.

J is TRBJ2-3 and V is TRBV10-3; D is ambiguous. V was trimmed by 3 bases and J by 5 bases, leaving 12 bases between them. The CDR3 is 14 amino acids. Germline V lookup: CDR1 ENHRY, CDR2 SYGVKD. This CDR3 reads CAISEGLRGDTQYF. Written as DNA, the CDR3 is TGTGCCATCAGTGAAGGGCTCCGCGGAGATACGCAGTATTTT.

The chain combines TRBV2 with TRBJ1-1; no clear D. CDR1 SNHLY and CDR2 FYNNEI come from the germline V gene. V was cut by 9 bases and J by 4 bases, with 18 bases left in between. The CDR3 extends over 14 amino acids. CDR3 sequence (DNA): TGTGCCAGAAAGGTGGCGGTGAGCGGCACTGAAGCTTTCTTT. Encoded protein: CARKVAVSGTEAFF.

This sequence joins TRBV27 and TRBJ2-7, with 10 bases fitting TRBD2. Germline V gives CDR1 MNHEY, CDR2 SMNVEV (reference sequence). The CDR3 is 14 residues long. Losses at the gene ends were 6 bases for V and 5 bases for J; bases not matched to a gene: 7. CDR3 nucleotide sequence: TGTGCCAGCAGGCCTAGCGGGAGCGGGGACGAGCAGTACTTC. This translates into CASRPSGSGDEQYF.

The chain has TRBV10-2 and TRBJ1-1, with D possibly matching TRBD1 (5 bases). The CDR3 length is 15 residues. Between the trimmed V and J ends, which lost 1 base and 3 bases, there was a span of 12 bases. Germline assignment: CDR1 WSHSY and CDR2 SAAADI. Here the CDR3 DNA reads TGCGCCAGCAGTGAGTTTTATAGGGGTTACACTGAAGCTTTCTTT. It encodes CASSEFYRGYTEAFF.

This clone was seen a single time. The V call is TRBV28, the J call TRBJ1-6; D unresolved. CDR1 and CDR2 from the germline V gene are MDHEN and SYDVKM. Between the trimmed V and J ends, which lost 6 bases and 7 bases, there was a span of 13 bases. There are 14 residues in the CDR3. CDR3 residues: CASRQTPNNSPLHF. CDR3 in DNA: TGTGCCAGCAGGCAAACACCTAACAATTCACCCCTCCACTTT. Full variable domain (remainder filled in from reference TRBV28 and TRBJ1-6): DVKVTQSSRYLVKRTGEKVFLECVQDMDHENMFWYRQDPGLGLRLIYFSYDVKMKEKGDIPEGYSVSREKKERFSLILESASTNQTSMYLCASRQTPNNSPLHFGNGTRLTVT.

This chain uses TRBV7-7 with TRBJ2-2, with unresolved D. Germline V lookup: CDR1 SSHAT, CDR2 FNYEAQ (reference sequence). Between the trimmed V and J ends, which lost 1 base and 1 base, there was a span of 7 bases. CDR3 length: 15 residues. This chain's CDR3 is CASSLVVGNTGELFF. CDR3 sequence (DNA): TGTGCCAGCAGCTTAGTGGTAGGGAACACCGGGGAGCTGTTTTTT.

The J gene is TRBJ2-5, the V gene TRBV5-1; 7 bases agree with TRBD1. V lost 3 bases and J lost 5; bases outside the gene matches: 7. The CDR3 sequence is 14 residues long. The germline gives CDR1 SGHRS, CDR2 YFSETQ. Here the CDR3 reads CASSSQGQMETQYF. Here the CDR3 DNA reads TGCGCCAGCAGCTCACAGGGGCAAATGGAGACCCAGTACTTC.

This clone was recorded a few times. The chain uses TRBV19 and TRBJ1-3, with D uncertain. This CDR3 is built from 15 residues. The germline CDR1 and CDR2 sequences are LNHDA and SQIVND (reference sequence). V gave up 10 bases and J gave up 1 base, with 17 bases separating them. The CDR3 bases are TGTGCCAACCCGATGCAGGCTGGGTCTGGAAACACCATATATTTT. This encodes CANPMQAGSGNTIYF.

The chain combines TRBV6-5 with TRBJ2-7; weak D call: TRBD1 (5 bases). The V end was cut by 5 bases, the J end by 4 bases, with 6 bases between. Germline V gene data show CDR1 as MNHEY and CDR2 as SVGAGI. The CDR3 contains 11 residues. For the CDR3, the DNA is TGTGCCAGCAGTAAGGGGTACGAGCAGTACTTC. It translates to CASSKGYEQYF.

This clone was seen once. The chain combines TRBV6-5 with TRBJ2-7; 7 bases match TRBD1. The CDR3 covers 14 residues. Unmatched junction bases numbered 5, after V lost 2 bases and J lost 4 bases. Germline V lookup: CDR1 MNHEY, CDR2 SVGAGI. The CDR3 loop is CASSYRTGAYEQYF. CDR3 in DNA: TGTGCCAGCAGTTACCGTACAGGGGCATACGAGCAGTACTTC.

The chain joins TRBV28 to TRBJ2-5; 8 nucleotides match TRBD1. Matching the DNA end better, TRBJ2-7 makes the J call doubtful. CDR3 length: 14 residues. Germline lookup yields CDR1 MDHEN and CDR2 SYDVKM. The CDR3 protein is CATRTGQKKYEQYF. The CDR3 nucleotides are TGTGCCACTCGGACAGGGCAAAAGAAGTACGAGCAGTACTTC.